This T cell receptor (beta chain) was sequenced in a study of shared clonotypes between healthy human individuals. Study outcomes and limitations: The study's rarefaction showed incomplete sorted-subset sequencing despite large depth.

Data came from immunoSEQ multiplex PCR; TCRdb stores just in-frame clones and leaves some out. This sample carries 1 million to 1.2 million clones, roughly 80% of them seen once, and the ten largest clones take roughly 0.83%. V lost 5 bases, J lost 6 bases, and 9 bases lay in between. This CDR3 is 11 amino acids long. CDR1 and CDR2 from the germline V gene are SGHRS and YFSETQ. Comments on this clone: Its antigen is undetermined.

The chain links TRBV5-1 to TRBJ2-7; a possible D gene is TRBD2 (5 bases). The sequence derives from a man aged 18 to 29 in good health. Some clones in this sample may be carry-over from other donors' samples. The sample was memory CD4+ T cells from PBMCs. Subset meaning: CD45RA-negative fraction. The DNA for the CDR3 is TGCGCCAGCAGGGAGGCTGGCGAGCAGTACTTC. Its protein product is CASREAGEQYF.